The rows below give T cell receptor beta chains drawn from one sample of a study of shared clonotypes between healthy human individuals. Sequencing was performed with immunoSEQ multiplex PCR; in TCRdb, only in-frame clones are kept and a portion is missing. The data show 2 million to 2.5 million clones, with about 93% seen just once and 1.5% to 2% held by the top ten. The sequencing input was naive CD8+ T cells from PBMCs. These receptors all stem from a man younger than 30 in good health. Some clones in this sample may be carry-over from other donors' samples. The CDR3 runs from the conserved cysteine through the conserved F or W. D genes are given only for firm matches. The size field is filled for only some rows; it gives once, few, many or a size class.

j_call: TRBJ2-5; v_call: TRBV7-8; clone_size: -; d_call: -; cdr3_nt: TGTGCCAGCAGCTTAGTTAGCGTGGAGACCCAGTACTTC; cdr3_aa: CASSLVSVETQYF
j_call: TRBJ1-2; v_call: TRBV28; clone_size: -; d_call: TRBD1; cdr3_nt: TGTGCCAGCAGTTTATTGGGACAGGGTCAGGGCTACACCTTC; cdr3_aa: CASSLLGQGQGYTF
j_call: TRBJ2-5; v_call: TRBV21-1; clone_size: -; d_call: -; cdr3_nt: TGTGCCAGCAGCAAAGACAGGGGGCAAGAGACCCAGTACTTC; cdr3_aa: CASSKDRGQETQYF
j_call: TRBJ2-2; v_call: TRBV5-5; clone_size: -; d_call: -; cdr3_nt: TGTGCCAGCAGCTTGTACAGCCCAAGGAACACCGGGGAGCTGTTTTTT; cdr3_aa: CASSLYSPRNTGELFF
j_call: TRBJ1-2; v_call: TRBV6-1; clone_size: -; d_call: -; cdr3_nt: TGTGCCAGCAGTGAACTAGACGCCGGGACCAACTATGGCTACACCTTC; cdr3_aa: CASSELDAGTNYGYTF
j_call: TRBJ2-7; v_call: TRBV6-6; clone_size: -; d_call: -; cdr3_nt: TGTGCCAGCGCCCATGGGGGCACCAGGGCCTACGAGCAGTACTTC; cdr3_aa: CASAHGGTRAYEQYF
j_call: TRBJ2-2; v_call: TRBV19; clone_size: -; d_call: TRBD1; cdr3_nt: TGTGCCAGTGGGGCAGGGGGCAACGGGGAGCTGTTTTTT; cdr3_aa: CASGAGGNGELFF
j_call: TRBJ1-1; v_call: TRBV28; clone_size: -; d_call: -; cdr3_nt: TGTGCCAGCAGTTTGGGATCTGAAGCTTTCTTT; cdr3_aa: CASSLGSEAFF
j_call: TRBJ2-3; v_call: TRBV11-2; clone_size: -; d_call: -; cdr3_nt: TGTGCCAGCAGCTACAGCCTTTCGGGAGCTGATACGCAGTATTTT; cdr3_aa: CASSYSLSGADTQYF
j_call: TRBJ2-1; v_call: TRBV5-1; clone_size: -; d_call: TRBD2; cdr3_nt: TGCGCCAGCAGCTGGCCGAACAGAGGACTAGGGTACTACAATGAGCAGTTCTTC; cdr3_aa: CASSWPNRGLGYYNEQFF
j_call: TRBJ1-5; v_call: TRBV28; clone_size: -; d_call: -; cdr3_nt: TGTGCCAGCAGTTTGTTCGAGGGATCTCGTCAGCCCCAGCATTTT; cdr3_aa: CASSLFEGSRQPQHF
j_call: TRBJ2-6; v_call: TRBV2; clone_size: -; d_call: -; cdr3_nt: TGTGCCAGCAGTGAAAACGAGTTCCTCAGCTCTGGGGCCAACGTCCTGACTTTC; cdr3_aa: CASSENEFLSSGANVLTF
j_call: TRBJ2-7; v_call: TRBV14; clone_size: once; d_call: -; cdr3_nt: TGTGCCAGCAGCCCAAATCACTCCTACGAGCAGTACTTC; cdr3_aa: CASSPNHSYEQYF
j_call: TRBJ1-4; v_call: TRBV6-1; clone_size: -; d_call: TRBD1; cdr3_nt: TGTGCCAGCAGTGCTACAGGGGCGACTAATGAAAAACTGTTTTTT; cdr3_aa: CASSATGATNEKLFF
j_call: TRBJ2-7; v_call: TRBV27; clone_size: -; d_call: -; cdr3_nt: TGTGCCAGCAGTTTACAGGGTATCCTCAACGAGCAGTACTTC; cdr3_aa: CASSLQGILNEQYF
j_call: TRBJ2-2; v_call: TRBV9; clone_size: -; d_call: TRBD2; cdr3_nt: TGTGCCAGCAGCGTGCGTTGGGAGGGCCGTAGCGAGAGGCAAACCGGGGAGCTGTTTTTT; cdr3_aa: CASSVRWEGRSERQTGELFF
j_call: TRBJ1-5; v_call: TRBV4-1; clone_size: -; d_call: -; cdr3_nt: TGCGCCAGCAGCCAAGAGGTAGGCTTTAGGAGCAATCAGCCCCAGCATTTT; cdr3_aa: CASSQEVGFRSNQPQHF
j_call: TRBJ1-5; v_call: TRBV19; clone_size: -; d_call: -; cdr3_nt: TGTGCCAGTAGTATACGTCAGGGTGGGAGCAATCAGCCCCAGCATTTT; cdr3_aa: CASSIRQGGSNQPQHF
j_call: TRBJ1-2; v_call: TRBV30; clone_size: -; d_call: -; cdr3_nt: TGTGCCTGGAACATCCCGGGAGGGGAGGATGGCTACACCTTC; cdr3_aa: CAWNIPGGEDGYTF
j_call: TRBJ2-7; v_call: TRBV5-5; clone_size: -; d_call: TRBD1; cdr3_nt: TGTGCCAGCAGGCCCCGGGACAGCACGTACGAGCAGTACTTC; cdr3_aa: CASRPRDSTYEQYF
j_call: TRBJ2-5; v_call: TRBV5-1; clone_size: -; d_call: -; cdr3_nt: TGCGCCAGCAGCTTGGTCGGGGGCGCGGAGACCCAGTACTTC; cdr3_aa: CASSLVGGAETQYF
j_call: TRBJ2-7; v_call: TRBV5-6; clone_size: -; d_call: -; cdr3_nt: TGTGCCAGCAGCTTGCGTCGGGACCTCTACGAGCAGTACTTC; cdr3_aa: CASSLRRDLYEQYF
j_call: TRBJ2-7; v_call: TRBV7-9; clone_size: -; d_call: -; cdr3_nt: TGTGCCAGCAGCTTAGGAGTCTACGAGCAGTACTTC; cdr3_aa: CASSLGVYEQYF
j_call: TRBJ2-7; v_call: TRBV28; clone_size: -; d_call: TRBD2; cdr3_nt: TGTGCCAGCAGCCCCCGGGGTGGGAGGGCCTTTGCCTACGAGCAGTACTTC; cdr3_aa: CASSPRGGRAFAYEQYF
j_call: TRBJ2-7; v_call: TRBV15; clone_size: -; d_call: TRBD1; cdr3_nt: TGTGCCACCAGCAGAGATCTAGAGACAGGGATGTTCGAGCAGTACTTC; cdr3_aa: CATSRDLETGMFEQYF
j_call: TRBJ2-2; v_call: TRBV27; clone_size: -; d_call: TRBD1; cdr3_nt: TGTGCCAGCAAGGACAGGGGCCCGAACACCGGGGAGCTGTTTTTT; cdr3_aa: CASKDRGPNTGELFF
j_call: TRBJ1-2; v_call: TRBV10-3; clone_size: -; d_call: -; cdr3_nt: TGTGCCATCAGTGGGTTGGCAGGGGACTATGGCTACACCTTC; cdr3_aa: CAISGLAGDYGYTF
j_call: TRBJ2-1; v_call: TRBV28; clone_size: -; d_call: TRBD2; cdr3_nt: TGTGCCAGCAGTTGGGCTAGCGGGAGGCCGGCCTTAAACAATGAGCAGTTCTTC; cdr3_aa: CASSWASGRPALNNEQFF
j_call: TRBJ2-7; v_call: TRBV6-1; clone_size: -; d_call: TRBD2; cdr3_nt: TGTGCCAGCAGTGAATCCCGACTAGCGGGAGACTACGAGCAGTACTTC; cdr3_aa: CASSESRLAGDYEQYF
j_call: TRBJ1-5; v_call: TRBV28; clone_size: -; d_call: TRBD1; cdr3_nt: TGTGCCAGCAGGGACGGGGGGACAGCAAATCAGCCCCAGCATTTT; cdr3_aa: CASRDGGTANQPQHF
j_call: TRBJ2-5; v_call: TRBV9; clone_size: -; d_call: -; cdr3_nt: TGTGCCAGCAGTCTTTTAGAGGGGCGCGTTGGAGAGACCCAGTACTTC; cdr3_aa: CASSLLEGRVGETQYF
j_call: TRBJ2-7; v_call: TRBV9; clone_size: -; d_call: TRBD2; cdr3_nt: TGTGCCAGCAGCGTAGGTAGCGGGAGAAACCACGAGCAGTACTTC; cdr3_aa: CASSVGSGRNHEQYF
j_call: TRBJ1-1; v_call: TRBV5-8; clone_size: -; d_call: TRBD1; cdr3_nt: TGTGCCAGCGCGGGACAGGGGGGGACCACTGAAGCTTTCTTT; cdr3_aa: CASAGQGGTTEAFF
j_call: TRBJ1-2; v_call: TRBV27; clone_size: few; d_call: -; cdr3_nt: TGTGCCAGCAGCCCCGGGTCTTACTATGGCTACACCTTC; cdr3_aa: CASSPGSYYGYTF
j_call: TRBJ2-7; v_call: TRBV30; clone_size: -; d_call: TRBD1; cdr3_nt: TGTGCCTGGAGTGTCTCGGACAGGGAGATTTACGAGCAGTACTTC; cdr3_aa: CAWSVSDREIYEQYF
j_call: TRBJ2-1; v_call: TRBV7-8; clone_size: -; d_call: -; cdr3_nt: TGTGCCAGCAGCGAAGTAGCCGATGAGCAGTTCTTC; cdr3_aa: CASSEVADEQFF
j_call: TRBJ1-2; v_call: TRBV4-1; clone_size: -; d_call: -; cdr3_nt: TGCGCCAGCAGCCAAAGTCCAGGGGCGGGCTATGGCTACACCTTC; cdr3_aa: CASSQSPGAGYGYTF
j_call: TRBJ2-1; v_call: TRBV5-6; clone_size: -; d_call: -; cdr3_nt: TGTGCCAGCAGCTTGGGGGCAGGGGCTCACAATGAGCAGTTCTTC; cdr3_aa: CASSLGAGAHNEQFF
j_call: TRBJ2-6; v_call: TRBV9; clone_size: -; d_call: TRBD1; cdr3_nt: TGTGCCAGCAGCGACTATCCCGGGACAGGGGACGAACGTGGGGCCAACGTCCTGACTTTC; cdr3_aa: CASSDYPGTGDERGANVLTF
j_call: TRBJ2-7; v_call: TRBV27; clone_size: once; d_call: -; cdr3_nt: TGTGCCAGCAGTTTGGCAGGCTCCTACGAGCAGTACTTC; cdr3_aa: CASSLAGSYEQYF
j_call: TRBJ1-1; v_call: TRBV6-5; clone_size: -; d_call: -; cdr3_nt: TGTGCCAGCAGTTACTCTTCCGCTGCGAACACTGAAGCTTTCTTT; cdr3_aa: CASSYSSAANTEAFF
j_call: TRBJ2-1; v_call: TRBV7-7; clone_size: -; d_call: -; cdr3_nt: TGTGCCAGCAGCTTAGCGGGTTCCCACAATGAGCAGTTCTTC; cdr3_aa: CASSLAGSHNEQFF
j_call: TRBJ1-1; v_call: TRBV6-1; clone_size: -; d_call: -; cdr3_nt: TGTGCCAGCACACACGCCCAGGGGAAGAACACTGAAGCTTTCTTT; cdr3_aa: CASTHAQGKNTEAFF
j_call: TRBJ2-7; v_call: TRBV7-8; clone_size: once; d_call: -; cdr3_nt: TGTGCCAGCAGCTTAGGATCAGGGGCTCAGTACTTC; cdr3_aa: CASSLGSGAQYF
j_call: TRBJ2-7; v_call: TRBV5-6; clone_size: -; d_call: -; cdr3_nt: TGTGCCAGCAGCTTGTTTGGCGAGCAGTACTTC; cdr3_aa: CASSLFGEQYF
j_call: TRBJ2-1; v_call: TRBV4-1; clone_size: -; d_call: TRBD2; cdr3_nt: TGCGCCAGCAGCCATGTAGCGGGCAGCTACAATGAGCAGTTCTTC; cdr3_aa: CASSHVAGSYNEQFF
j_call: TRBJ1-5; v_call: TRBV19; clone_size: -; d_call: -; cdr3_nt: TGTGCCAGTAGTATATGGGGGAGAGGGGTTAATCAGCCCCAGCATTTT; cdr3_aa: CASSIWGRGVNQPQHF
j_call: TRBJ1-1; v_call: TRBV6-6; clone_size: -; d_call: TRBD1; cdr3_nt: TGTGCCAGCAGGACCAGACAGGGGACCACTGAAGCTTTCTTT; cdr3_aa: CASRTRQGTTEAFF
j_call: TRBJ1-2; v_call: TRBV29-1; clone_size: once; d_call: -; cdr3_nt: TGCAGCGCTCAGGACAGCTTCTATGGCTACGCCTTC; cdr3_aa: CSAQDSFYGYAF